Listed below are T cell receptor beta chains from one sample, sequenced in a study of blood T cells in healthy people across ages. TCRdb passed the 5' RACE reads through MiXCR, listing each CDR3 protein once. In the table there are 700,000 to 950,000 distinct CDR3 sequences, roughly 60% of which are singletons. The source material was blood. These receptor sequences come from a man aged 25 to 45 in good health. Each CDR3 is given with its conserved first and last residue. A D gene is named only where the DNA matches it firmly. The size of a clone is reported for some rows only, either as once, few or many, or as a class for expanded clones.

clone size: -; D gene: -; V gene: TRBV12-3/TRBV12-4; J gene: TRBJ2-4; CDR3 DNA: TGTGCCAGCAGCCCGGACGGTCTAGCCAAAAACATTCAGTACTTC; CDR3 protein: CASSPDGLAKNIQYF
clone size: few; D gene: -; V gene: TRBV20-1; J gene: TRBJ2-5; CDR3 DNA: TGCAGTGCTGGAAAAGGACGCGTGGAGACCCAGTACTTC; CDR3 protein: CSAGKGRVETQYF
clone size: -; D gene: -; V gene: TRBV5-1; J gene: TRBJ1-1; CDR3 DNA: TGCGCCAGCAGCGAGGACGGAGTGACTGAAGCTTTCTTT; CDR3 protein: CASSEDGVTEAFF
clone size: -; D gene: -; V gene: TRBV5-5; J gene: TRBJ2-3; CDR3 DNA: TGTGCCAGCAGCCTCAATGGTGGGACCATCACAGATACGCAGTATTTT; CDR3 protein: CASSLNGGTITDTQYF
clone size: few; D gene: -; V gene: TRBV3-1; J gene: TRBJ2-7; CDR3 DNA: TGTGCCAGCAGCCAATTTGCAGGGGACGAGCAGTACTTC; CDR3 protein: CASSQFAGDEQYF
clone size: few; D gene: -; V gene: TRBV13; J gene: TRBJ2-3; CDR3 DNA: TGTGCCAGCTCTACGGGAGAGTTGGATACGCAGTATTTT; CDR3 protein: CASSTGELDTQYF
clone size: once; D gene: -; V gene: TRBV6-2/TRBV6-3; J gene: TRBJ1-5; CDR3 DNA: TGTGCCAGCAGCCCTACAGGAAGCGCCCAGCATTTT; CDR3 protein: CASSPTGSAQHF
clone size: few; D gene: TRBD1; V gene: TRBV28; J gene: TRBJ1-2; CDR3 DNA: TGTGCCAGCAAGAACCAGGGGGAACTCTATGGCTACACCTTC; CDR3 protein: CASKNQGELYGYTF
clone size: -; D gene: -; V gene: TRBV19; J gene: TRBJ2-1; CDR3 DNA: TGTGCCAGTAGTATAACTCGGCCAATCGGGGGAAATGAGCAGTTCTTC; CDR3 protein: CASSITRPIGGNEQFF
clone size: -; D gene: -; V gene: TRBV5-5; J gene: TRBJ2-7; CDR3 DNA: TGTGCCAGCAGCTCCCGGGCCCAGGGCTCCTACGAGCAGTACTTC; CDR3 protein: CASSSRAQGSYEQYF
clone size: few; D gene: -; V gene: TRBV7-2; J gene: TRBJ2-4; CDR3 DNA: TGTGCCAGCAGCGGGCTAGCCAAAAACATTCAGTACTTC; CDR3 protein: CASSGLAKNIQYF
clone size: -; D gene: -; V gene: TRBV6-5; J gene: TRBJ2-7; CDR3 DNA: TGTGCCAGCAGTTACTCGGTTCGGGGACCCTCCTCCTACGAGCAGTACTTC; CDR3 protein: CASSYSVRGPSSYEQYF
clone size: -; D gene: -; V gene: TRBV6-1; J gene: TRBJ2-2; CDR3 DNA: TGTGCCAGCAGTGAAGGCGTTTCGAACACCGGGGAGCTGTTTTTT; CDR3 protein: CASSEGVSNTGELFF
clone size: -; D gene: -; V gene: TRBV7-2; J gene: TRBJ1-2; CDR3 DNA: TGTGCCAGCGGGTCGGGGGGTTGGGGCTACACCTTC; CDR3 protein: CASGSGGWGYTF
clone size: once; D gene: TRBD2; V gene: TRBV7-2; J gene: TRBJ2-7; CDR3 DNA: TGTGCCAGCAGCTTAGCTTCTAGCGGGATACCCTACGAGCAGTACTTC; CDR3 protein: CASSLASSGIPYEQYF
clone size: few; D gene: -; V gene: TRBV20-1; J gene: TRBJ2-7; CDR3 DNA: TGCAGTGCTAGGGCTACTGGGAGAGAGCAGTACTTC; CDR3 protein: CSARATGREQYF
clone size: few; D gene: TRBD1; V gene: TRBV6-1; J gene: TRBJ2-6; CDR3 DNA: TGTGCCAGCAGACCAGATCCGGGACAGGGGGTTGGGGCCAACGTCCTGACTTTC; CDR3 protein: CASRPDPGQGVGANVLTF
clone size: few; D gene: TRBD1; V gene: TRBV7-2; J gene: TRBJ2-5; CDR3 DNA: TGTGCCAGCAGCTTAGTCGTAGGACAGGGAAGGGAGCAGTACTTC; CDR3 protein: CASSLVVGQGREQYF
clone size: -; D gene: -; V gene: TRBV6-6; J gene: TRBJ1-2; CDR3 DNA: TGTGCCAGCAGTTCGTCGGGGGCAGGATACTATGGCTACACCTTC; CDR3 protein: CASSSSGAGYYGYTF
clone size: few; D gene: TRBD2; V gene: TRBV28; J gene: TRBJ2-5; CDR3 DNA: TGTGCCAGCAGTTCCCCGCGGGGGGCTCAAGAGACCCAGTACTTC; CDR3 protein: CASSSPRGAQETQYF